This entry describes one T cell receptor beta chain. This CDR3 spans 15 amino acids. V dropped 0 bases and J dropped 1 base, with 9 bases sitting between them. Looked up from germline, CDR1 is SGHTA and CDR2 is FQGNSA. TCRdb re-derived calls from the 5' RACE reads in MiXCR, one entry per CDR3 protein. The sample lists roughly 55,000 distinct CDR3 sequences, over 20% occurring once. The sequence derives from a female donor with breast cancer. V usage is TRBV7-2 and J usage is TRBJ1-1; no reliable D call. Sequences were obtained from tumor-infiltrating naive CD4+ T cells sorted from the breast tumor. Indicated subset: naive CD4+ T cells, CD4+CD45RA+CD25-. The CDR3 spells CASSLAWPRNTEAFF. The CDR3 DNA sequence: TGTGCCAGCAGCTTAGCGTGGCCGCGGAACACTGAAGCTTTCTTT. Drawing the rest from reference TRBV7-2 and TRBJ1-1, the complete variable domain is GAGVSQSPSNKVTEKGKDVELRCDPISGHTALYWYRQSLGQGLEFLIYFQGNSAPDKSGLPSDRFSAERTGGSVSTLTIQRTQQEDSAVYLCASSLAWPRNTEAFFGQGTRLTVV.